This is a list of T cell receptor beta chains from one sample in a study of cytomegalovirus exposure and HLA in healthy donors. Profiling relied on immunoSEQ multiplex PCR, and the TCRdb table lists in-frame clones only, not all of them. Of 150,000 to 200,000 clones in the sample, about 76% are singletons; the top ten hold roughly 7%. Sequencing was carried out using PBMCs. Receptors originate from a male donor in good health and CMV-seropositive. Each CDR3 is given without its conserved first and last residue. D genes are given only for firm matches.

v_call	d_call	cdr3_aa
TRBV7-9	TRBD1	ASSSHRGPHEQY
TRBV2	NA	ASSAFLGVST
TRBV27	TRBD2	ASSPGVAGVTNTGELF
TRBV5-6	TRBD2	ASSLGAGGRYEQY
TRBV27	NA	ASSLGTRNTEAF
TRBV6-6	NA	ASSYSRGALTEAF
TRBV6-1	NA	ASSEGTGPYNEQF
TRBV18	NA	ASSPGPGHGYT
TRBV4-2	NA	ASSQDRPERYSPLH
TRBV19	TRBD2	ASSQLTGGNNEQF
TRBV7-9	TRBD1	ASSLWDSRNTIY
TRBV2	TRBD1	ATSTGEGYT